This passage covers 7 T cell receptor beta chains from one sample sequenced in a study of shared clonotypes between healthy human individuals. This table comes from immunoSEQ multiplex PCR, and its TCRdb copy is limited to in-frame clones, with some not included. Here the sample spans some 1 million clones, 75% being singletons. Sequencing used memory CD4+ T cells sorted from blood. Subset given: CD45RA-negative fraction. The receptors were sampled from a man in his late teens or twenties in good health.

The genes are TRBV10-3 and TRBJ2-5, with D hard to call. CDR1 and CDR2 (germline): ENHRY, SYGVKD. Deletions cut 0 bases from V and 3 bases from J, with 11 bases between. This CDR3 region has 15 residues. The CDR3 sequence is CAISESGGSKETQYF. The DNA of the CDR3 is TGTGCCATCAGTGAGTCGGGCGGAAGTAAAGAGACCCAGTACTTC.

CDR3 amino acids: CASSFSGGNYGYTF. CDR3 DNA sequence: TGTGCCAGCAGCTTTTCAGGGGGGAACTATGGCTACACCTTC. The chain combines TRBV7-2 with TRBJ1-2; 7 bases match TRBD1. The trim removed 3 bases at V and 2 bases at J, leaving 3 bases unmatched. The germline CDR1 and CDR2 sequences are SGHTA and FQGNSA. The CDR3 sequence is 14 residues long.

The J gene is TRBJ1-5, the V gene TRBV6-1, with D unclear. Germline V gives CDR1 MNHNS, CDR2 SASEGT. Trimming stripped 6 bases from V and 3 bases from J, with 15 bases between. There are 15 residues in the CDR3. CDR3 bases: TGTGCCAGCAGGATCGACTTTTCAGTCAATCAGCCCCAGCATTTT. Its protein product is CASRIDFSVNQPQHF.

This clone appeared a few times. The chain is built from TRBV19 and TRBJ2-7, with D perhaps TRBD1 (5 bases). This CDR3 spans 14 amino acids. Trimming cost V 4 bases and J 0 bases, with 10 bases left between them. Germline CDR1 reads LNHDA; CDR2 reads SQIVND (reference sequence). The CDR3 coding sequence is TGTGCCAGTAGTACGAGACAGAGCTCCTACGAGCAGTACTTC. Its translation is CASSTRQSSYEQYF.

The V call is TRBV5-1, the J call TRBJ2-2, with TRBD1 identical over 7 bases. In germline, CDR1 is SGHRS, CDR2 YFSETQ. CDR3 length: 14 amino acids. V gave up 4 bases and J gave up 1 base; unmatched junction bases: 1. The CDR3 loop reads CASSTGENTGELFF. In DNA, the CDR3 is TGCGCCAGCAGCACAGGGGAGAACACCGGGGAGCTGTTTTTT.

The chain is built from TRBV10-2 and TRBJ1-4; D gene ambiguous. The CDR3 length is 12 residues. V gave up 7 bases and J gave up 6 bases, with 9 bases separating them. Germline lookup yields CDR1 WSHSY and CDR2 SAAADI. The CDR3 coding sequence is TGCGCCAGCACTGCCAGCTATGAAAAACTGTTTTTT. Residues: CASTASYEKLFF.

This chain joins TRBV6-6 and TRBJ1-5, with 7 positions matching TRBD1. The CDR3 extends over 16 amino acids. V trimming: 0 bases; J trimming: 7 bases; junction bases outside the gene matches: 9. Germline CDR1 reads MNHNY; CDR2 reads SVGAGI (reference sequence). The CDR3 nucleotides are TGTGCCAGCAGTTACTCTGCGACAGGGTGGGGACAGCCCCAGCATTTT. This codes for CASSYSATGWGQPQHF.